Below are 10 T cell receptor beta chains sequenced from a single sample in a study of T cells in Graves' hyperthyroidism and ophthalmopathy. Amplified TCR beta CDR3 regions came from RNA transcripts. TCR CDR3 underwent first-round RT-PCR with the HTBI primer set. Using its own MiXCR run on the multiplex PCR reads, TCRdb lists one record per CDR3 protein. Seen here are about 710,000 distinct CDR3 sequences, about 16% observed once, and the top ten hold approximately 8%. Specimen: blood. These receptors all come from a man between 18 and 35 years old with Graves' hyperthyroidism.

This clonotype was seen at least ten times. The chain recombines TRBV6-1 with TRBJ2-7; possibly TRBD2 for D (6 bases). Trimming removed 5 bases at V and 9 bases at J, with 20 bases between. The CDR3 covers 14 residues. In germline, CDR1 is MNHNS, CDR2 SASEGT. The CDR3 DNA is TGTGCCAGCAGTTCCCCGACGGGCCACGGGGGGCAGTACTTC. Protein product: CASSSPTGHGGQYF.

Turning to this clonotype: The germline gene is not matched at one end of the junction; a read error may be the cause. CDR3: CALTDDTDAQYF. The CDR3 DNA follows: TGTGCCCTGACGGACGACACAGATGCGCAGTATTTT. This chain uses TRBV28 with TRBJ2-3; D gene uncertain. CDR1 MDHEN and CDR2 SYDVKM come from the germline V gene. The length of the CDR3 is 12 residues.

This clonotype was seen only a few times. The gene calls are TRBV28 and TRBJ1-5; D is possibly TRBD1 (5 bases). V lost 5 bases, J lost 5 bases, and 13 bases lay in between. CDR1 and CDR2 (germline): MDHEN, SYDVKM. This CDR3 spans 14 amino acids. Here the CDR3 reads CASSQEGFHQPQHF. CDR3 coding DNA: TGTGCCAGCAGTCAAGAGGGGTTTCATCAGCCCCAGCATTTT.

The chain joins TRBV29-1 to TRBJ2-1; D not certain. The V end lost 8 bases, the J end lost 0 bases, and 11 bases lay between the germline ends. The length of the CDR3 is 13 residues. Germline assignment: CDR1 SQVTM and CDR2 ANQGSEA. The CDR3 coding sequence is TGCAGCCTCCGCGTGAGCTCCTACAATGAGCAGTTCTTC. The encoded protein is CSLRVSSYNEQFF.

The chain has TRBV20-1 and TRBJ2-1; tentatively, D is TRBD2 (5 bases). This CDR3 comprises 16 residues. Trimming removed 6 bases at V and 7 bases at J, with 25 bases between. Germline V gene lookup returns CDR1 DFQATT and CDR2 SNEGSKA (reference sequence). The CDR3, as DNA: TGCAGTGCCCACAGAACAGCGGTAGGGCCGCGAAATGAGCAGTTCTTC. This codes for CSAHRTAVGPRNEQFF.

This sequence joins TRBV19 and TRBJ2-3; 10 positions match TRBD2. V gave up 3 bases and J gave up 4 bases; unmatched junction bases: 7. The germline CDR1 and CDR2 sequences are LNHDA and SQIVND (reference sequence). This CDR3 is 16 amino acids long. The CDR3 coding sequence is TGTGCCAGTAGTATTATAGCGGGAGGTGTGGCAGATACGCAGTATTTT. It specifies CASSIIAGGVADTQYF.

This clonotype was picked up a small number of times. The rearrangement links TRBV30 to TRBJ2-3; the D is unclear. The V end lost 2 bases, the J end lost 8 bases, and 17 bases lay between the germline ends. CDR1 and CDR2 (germline): GTSNPN, SVGIG (reference sequence). The CDR3 covers 14 residues. The CDR3 coding sequence is TGTGCCTGGAGTCGATCACGAGCAGGTGGTACGCAGTATTTT. It specifies CAWSRSRAGGTQYF.

This clonotype was recorded at least ten times. The gene calls are TRBV7-3 and TRBJ2-5; 13 positions match TRBD2. The CDR3 loop spans 17 amino acids. Per germline, CDR1 SGHTA and CDR2 FQGTGA. The trim removed 2 bases at V and 2 bases at J, leaving 5 bases unmatched. DNA of the CDR3: TGTGCCAGCAGCTTAGGGACTAGCGGGATGCGGCAAGAGACCCAGTACTTC. This encodes CASSLGTSGMRQETQYF. Complete variable domain (other parts from reference TRBV7-3 and TRBJ2-5): GAGVSQTPSNKVTEKGKYVELRCDPISGHTALYWYRQSLGQGPEFLIYFQGTGAADDSGLPNDRFFAVRPEGSVSTLKIQRTERGDSAVYLCASSLGTSGMRQETQYFGPGTRLLVL.

The V and J genes are TRBV28 and TRBJ2-7, with D maybe TRBD2 (6 bases). V lost 2 bases to trimming and J lost 3 bases, with 17 bases between them. This CDR3 region has 16 residues. Per the germline V gene, CDR1 is MDHEN and CDR2 is SYDVKM. The CDR3 nucleotides are TGTGCCAGCAGTTTAGGATTGGGGGGTACTGACTACGAGCAGTACTTC. It yields the protein CASSLGLGGTDYEQYF.

At least ten counts were recorded for this clonotype. V usage is TRBV28 and J usage is TRBJ2-7, with D tentatively TRBD2 (6 bases). Trimming took 10 bases from V and 3 from J, leaving 16 bases between them. The germline V gene has CDR1 MDHEN and CDR2 SYDVKM. The CDR3 consists of 13 residues. The CDR3 here is CAIRPLSGYEQYF. CDR3 nucleotide sequence: TGTGCCATCCGTCCCCTTAGCGGCTACGAGCAGTACTTC.